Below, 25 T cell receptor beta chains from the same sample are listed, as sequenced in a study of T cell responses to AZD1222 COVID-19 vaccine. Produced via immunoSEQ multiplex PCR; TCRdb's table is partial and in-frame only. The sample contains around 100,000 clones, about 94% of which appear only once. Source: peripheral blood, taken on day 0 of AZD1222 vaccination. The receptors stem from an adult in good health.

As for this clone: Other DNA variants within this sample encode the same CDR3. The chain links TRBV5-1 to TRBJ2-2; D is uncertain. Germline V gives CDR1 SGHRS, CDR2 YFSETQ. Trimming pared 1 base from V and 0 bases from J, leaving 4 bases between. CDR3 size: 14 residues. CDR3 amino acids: CASSLTPNTGELFF. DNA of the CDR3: TGCGCCAGCAGCTTGACGCCGAACACCGGGGAGCTGTTTTTT.

The CDR3 nucleotides are TGTGCCAGCAGCTTAGGGGGCTCACCGAGCTATGGCTACACCTTC. This encodes CASSLGGSPSYGYTF. The chain is built from TRBV11-1 and TRBJ1-2, with D maybe TRBD1 (5 bases). V lost 1 base and J 4 bases, leaving 13 bases between the germline ends. Germline CDR1 reads SGHAT; CDR2 reads FQDESV (reference sequence). The CDR3 loop spans 15 amino acids. The variable domain in full, completed from reference TRBV11-1 and TRBJ1-2, reads EAEVAQSPRYKITEKSQAVAFWCDPISGHATLYWYRQILGQGPELLVQFQDESVVDDSQLPKDRFSAERLKGVDSTLKIQPAELGDSAMYLCASSLGGSPSYGYTFGSGTRLTVV.

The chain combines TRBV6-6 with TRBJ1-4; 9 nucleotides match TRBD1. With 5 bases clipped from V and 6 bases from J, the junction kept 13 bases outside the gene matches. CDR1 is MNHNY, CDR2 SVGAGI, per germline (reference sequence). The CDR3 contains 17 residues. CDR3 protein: CASSLPLTGGYDEKLFF. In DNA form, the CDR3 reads TGTGCCAGCAGTCTCCCCCTGACAGGGGGTTATGATGAAAAACTGTTTTTT.

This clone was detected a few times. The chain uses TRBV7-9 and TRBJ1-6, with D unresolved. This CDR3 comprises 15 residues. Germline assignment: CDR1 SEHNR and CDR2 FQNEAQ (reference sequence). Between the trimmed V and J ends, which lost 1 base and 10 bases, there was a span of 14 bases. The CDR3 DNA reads TGTGCCAGCAGCTTAGTAAGCTTAAAAGGGTCACCCCTCCACTTT. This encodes CASSLVSLKGSPLHF.

The CDR3 nucleotides read TGTGCCAGCAGCTTGGGGGAGTATTCACCCCTCCACTTT. This translates into CASSLGEYSPLHF. The V gene is TRBV5-8, the J gene TRBJ1-6; no reliable D call. Trimming shortened V by 0 bases and J by 8 bases, and 6 bases separated the two germline ends. Germline V CDR1 and CDR2: SGHTS, YDEGEE. The CDR3 loop spans 13 amino acids. The full variable domain, with the rest looked up from reference TRBV5-8 and TRBJ1-6, is EAGVTQSPTHLIKTRGQQATLRCSPISGHTSVYWYQQALGLGLQFLLWYDEGEERNRGNFPPRFSGRQFPNYSSELNVNALELEDSALYLCASSLGEYSPLHFGNGTRLTVT.

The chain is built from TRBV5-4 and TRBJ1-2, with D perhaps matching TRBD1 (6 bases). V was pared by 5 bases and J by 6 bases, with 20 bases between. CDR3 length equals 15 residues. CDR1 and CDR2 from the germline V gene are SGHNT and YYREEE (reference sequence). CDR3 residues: CASRQGSWKVNGYTF. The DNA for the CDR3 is TGTGCCAGCAGACAGGGAAGCTGGAAGGTCAATGGCTACACCTTC.

Here the CDR3 DNA reads TGTGCCATCAGTCCTACCGGGACAGATAGGTATGGCTACACCTTC. Translating it yields CAISPTGTDRYGYTF. The chain carries TRBV10-3 and TRBJ1-2, with 7 bases matching TRBD1. CDR1 and CDR2 (germline): ENHRY, SYGVKD. The CDR3 consists of 15 residues. J gave up 5 bases and V 5 bases, and 11 bases lay outside the gene matches.

The CDR3 sequence is CATSKDRGPRYGYTF. In DNA, the CDR3 is TGTGCCACCAGCAAAGACAGGGGGCCTCGATATGGCTACACCTTC. The chain carries TRBV15 and TRBJ1-2, with 10 bases fitting TRBD1. With V trimmed by 4 bases and J by 5 bases, 7 bases remained unmatched. The CDR3 runs 15 residues. Germline loops: CDR1 LNHNV, CDR2 YYDKDF (reference sequence).

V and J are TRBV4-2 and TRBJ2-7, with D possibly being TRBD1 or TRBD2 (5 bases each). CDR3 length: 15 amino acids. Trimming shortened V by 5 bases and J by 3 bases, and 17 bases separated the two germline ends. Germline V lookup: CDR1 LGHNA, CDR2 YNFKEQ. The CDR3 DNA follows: TGTGCCAGCAGCTCCCCGAGGGGAACTCTCTACGAGCAGTACTTC. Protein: CASSSPRGTLYEQYF.

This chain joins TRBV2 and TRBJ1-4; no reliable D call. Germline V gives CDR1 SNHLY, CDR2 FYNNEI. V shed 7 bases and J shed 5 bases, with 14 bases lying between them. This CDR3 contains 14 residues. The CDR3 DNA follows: TGTGCCAGCACAGCGAGCCGGAAAAATGAAAAACTGTTTTTT. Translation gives CASTASRKNEKLFF.

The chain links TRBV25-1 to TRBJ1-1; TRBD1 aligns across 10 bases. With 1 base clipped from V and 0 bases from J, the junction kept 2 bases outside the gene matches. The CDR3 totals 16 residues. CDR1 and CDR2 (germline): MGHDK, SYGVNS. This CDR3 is CASSELTGGMNTEAFF. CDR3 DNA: TGTGCCAGCAGTGAATTGACAGGGGGCATGAACACTGAAGCTTTCTTT.

CDR3 DNA: TGTGCCAGTAGTATAGCGGCTTCCGGGCTAGCGGAGACCTACGAGCAGTACTTC. Protein sequence: CASSIAASGLAETYEQYF. The chain uses TRBV19 and TRBJ2-7, with 7 positions matching TRBD2. Losses at the gene ends were 1 base for V and 2 bases for J; bases not matched to a gene: 14. The CDR3 is made up of 18 amino acids. Per germline, CDR1 LNHDA and CDR2 SQIVND (reference sequence).

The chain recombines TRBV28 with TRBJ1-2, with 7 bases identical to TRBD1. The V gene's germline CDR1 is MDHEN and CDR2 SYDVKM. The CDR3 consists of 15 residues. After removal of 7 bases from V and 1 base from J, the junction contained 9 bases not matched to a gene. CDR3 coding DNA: TGTGCCAGCACCATTAGGGGGCTATTTAACTATGGCTACACCTTC. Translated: CASTIRGLFNYGYTF.

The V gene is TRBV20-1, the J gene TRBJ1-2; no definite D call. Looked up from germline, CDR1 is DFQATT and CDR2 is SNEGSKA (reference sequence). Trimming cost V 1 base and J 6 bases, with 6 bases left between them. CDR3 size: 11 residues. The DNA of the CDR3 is TGCAGTGCTAGAGGCAGTCATGGCTACACCTTC. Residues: CSARGSHGYTF.

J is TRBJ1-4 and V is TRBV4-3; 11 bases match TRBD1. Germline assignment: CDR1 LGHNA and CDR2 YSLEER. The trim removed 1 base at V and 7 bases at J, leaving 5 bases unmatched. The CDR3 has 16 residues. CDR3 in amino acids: CASSQATGTGGEKLFF. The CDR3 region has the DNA TGCGCCAGCAGCCAAGCTACCGGGACAGGGGGTGAAAAACTGTTTTTT.

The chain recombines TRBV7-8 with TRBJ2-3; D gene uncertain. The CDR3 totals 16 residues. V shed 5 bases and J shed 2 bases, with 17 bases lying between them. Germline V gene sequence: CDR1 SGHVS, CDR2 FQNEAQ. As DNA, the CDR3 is TGTGCCAGCAGCCGGAACCCCTCGTCAGACACAGATACGCAGTATTTT. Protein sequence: CASSRNPSSDTDTQYF.

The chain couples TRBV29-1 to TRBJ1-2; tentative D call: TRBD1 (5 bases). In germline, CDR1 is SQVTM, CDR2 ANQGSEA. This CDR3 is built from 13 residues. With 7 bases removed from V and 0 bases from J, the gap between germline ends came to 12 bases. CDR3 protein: CSAGGTTNYGYTF. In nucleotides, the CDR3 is TGCAGCGCCGGAGGGACCACTAACTATGGCTACACCTTC.

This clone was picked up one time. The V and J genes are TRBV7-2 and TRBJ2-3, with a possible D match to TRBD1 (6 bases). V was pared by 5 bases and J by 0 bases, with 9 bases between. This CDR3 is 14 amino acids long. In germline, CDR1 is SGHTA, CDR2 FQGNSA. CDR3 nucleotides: TGTGCCAGCAGCCCACAGGGTAGCACAGATACGCAGTATTTT. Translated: CASSPQGSTDTQYF.

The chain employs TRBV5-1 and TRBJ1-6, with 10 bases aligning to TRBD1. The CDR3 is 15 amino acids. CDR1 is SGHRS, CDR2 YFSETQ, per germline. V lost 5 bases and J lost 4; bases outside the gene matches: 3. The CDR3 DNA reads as TGCGCCAGCAGTAGACAGGGGGCTTATAATTCACCCCTCCACTTT. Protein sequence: CASSRQGAYNSPLHF.

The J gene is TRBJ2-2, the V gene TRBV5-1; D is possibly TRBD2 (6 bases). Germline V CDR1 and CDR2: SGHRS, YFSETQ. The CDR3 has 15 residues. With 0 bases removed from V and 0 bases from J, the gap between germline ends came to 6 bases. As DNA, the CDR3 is TGCGCCAGCAGCTTGGGGGGGGCGAACACCGGGGAGCTGTTTTTT. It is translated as CASSLGGANTGELFF.

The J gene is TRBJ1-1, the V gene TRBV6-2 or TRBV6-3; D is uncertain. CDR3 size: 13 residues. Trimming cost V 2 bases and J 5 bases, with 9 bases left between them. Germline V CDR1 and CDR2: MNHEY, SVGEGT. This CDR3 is CASSYREGTEAFF. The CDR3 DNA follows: TGTGCCAGCAGTTACCGGGAGGGAACTGAAGCTTTCTTT.

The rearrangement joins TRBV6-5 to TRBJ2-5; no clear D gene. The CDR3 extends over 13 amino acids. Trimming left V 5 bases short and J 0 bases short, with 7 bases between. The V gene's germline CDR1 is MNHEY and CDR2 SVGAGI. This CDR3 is CASSLQYQETQYF. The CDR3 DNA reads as TGTGCCAGCAGTCTTCAGTACCAAGAGACCCAGTACTTC.

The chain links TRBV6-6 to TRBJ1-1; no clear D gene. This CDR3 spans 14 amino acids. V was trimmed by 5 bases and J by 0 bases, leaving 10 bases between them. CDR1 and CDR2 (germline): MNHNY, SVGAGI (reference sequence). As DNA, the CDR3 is TGTGCCAGCAGTCGATCGGGTATGAACACTGAAGCTTTCTTT. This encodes CASSRSGMNTEAFF.

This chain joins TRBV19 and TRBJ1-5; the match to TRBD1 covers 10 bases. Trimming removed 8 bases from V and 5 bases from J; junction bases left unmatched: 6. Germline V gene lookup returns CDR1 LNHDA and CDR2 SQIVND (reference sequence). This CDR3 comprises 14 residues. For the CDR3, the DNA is TGTGCCAGTCTTAGACAGGGGGCCGATCAGCCCCAGCATTTT. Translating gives CASLRQGADQPQHF.

CDR3 DNA: TGCGCCAGCAGCCAAGAACAGTTCTATGGCTACACCTTC. This sequence encodes CASSQEQFYGYTF. The V and J genes are TRBV4-1 and TRBJ1-2; D is ambiguous. CDR1 and CDR2 (germline): MGHRA, YSYEKL. V was shortened by 0 bases and J by 4 bases, with 6 bases between the two germline ends. The CDR3 contains 13 residues.